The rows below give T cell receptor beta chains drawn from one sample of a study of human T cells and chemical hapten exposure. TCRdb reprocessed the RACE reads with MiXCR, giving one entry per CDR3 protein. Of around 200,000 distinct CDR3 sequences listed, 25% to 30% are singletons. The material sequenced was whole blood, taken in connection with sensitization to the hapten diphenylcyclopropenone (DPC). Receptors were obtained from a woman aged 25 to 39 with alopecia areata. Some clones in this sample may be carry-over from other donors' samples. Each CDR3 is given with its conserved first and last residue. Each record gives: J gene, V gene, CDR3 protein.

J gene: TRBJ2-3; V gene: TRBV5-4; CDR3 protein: CASSLGTSGDTQYF
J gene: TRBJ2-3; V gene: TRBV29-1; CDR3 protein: CSVVGGRGTDTQYF
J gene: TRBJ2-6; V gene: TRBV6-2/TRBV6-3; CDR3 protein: CASSDRGTGANVLTF
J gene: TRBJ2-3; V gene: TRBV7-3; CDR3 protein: CASSLYGFTDTQYF
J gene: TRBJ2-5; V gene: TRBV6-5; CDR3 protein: CASSYSITSGSGETQYF
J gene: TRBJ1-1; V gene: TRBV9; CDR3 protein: CASSVAVDGREAFF
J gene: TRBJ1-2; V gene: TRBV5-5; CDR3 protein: CASSLAAGQNYGYTF
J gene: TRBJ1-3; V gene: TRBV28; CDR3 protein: CASSISALPPSLIYF
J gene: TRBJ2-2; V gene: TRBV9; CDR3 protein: CASSVDLTVGWVNTGELFF
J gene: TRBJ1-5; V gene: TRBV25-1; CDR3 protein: CASSEYRDNQPQHF
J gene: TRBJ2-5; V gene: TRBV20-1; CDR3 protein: CSAREARRQETQYF
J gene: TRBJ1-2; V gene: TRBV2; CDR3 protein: CASSKRSGDLYGYTF
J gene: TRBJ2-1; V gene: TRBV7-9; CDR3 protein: CASSLAPEQFF
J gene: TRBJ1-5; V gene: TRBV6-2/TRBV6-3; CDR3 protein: CATSHPTGDNQPQHF
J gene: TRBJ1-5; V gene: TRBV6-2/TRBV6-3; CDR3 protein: CASKQGVQPQHF
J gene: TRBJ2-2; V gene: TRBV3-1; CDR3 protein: CASSSSLVGANTGELFF
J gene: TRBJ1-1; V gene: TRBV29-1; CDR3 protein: CSVEPRRAEAFF
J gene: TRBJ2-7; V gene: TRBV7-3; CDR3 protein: CASSRDSLNEQYF
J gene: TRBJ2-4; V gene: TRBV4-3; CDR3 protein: CASSQEGGGKNIQYF
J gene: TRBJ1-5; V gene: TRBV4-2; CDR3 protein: CASSQVTGNQPQHF
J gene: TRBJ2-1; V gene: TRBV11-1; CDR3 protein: CASSLAFASRQFF
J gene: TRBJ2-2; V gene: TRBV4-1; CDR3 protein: CASSQGGNGELFF
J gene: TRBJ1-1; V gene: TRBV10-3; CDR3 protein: CAISGRGTAAEAFF
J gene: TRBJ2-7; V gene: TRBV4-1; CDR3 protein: CASSQDRAAGEQYF
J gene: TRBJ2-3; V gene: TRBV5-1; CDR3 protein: CASSFIPSDTQYF
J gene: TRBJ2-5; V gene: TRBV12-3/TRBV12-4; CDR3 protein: CASSDTGTGGLETQYF
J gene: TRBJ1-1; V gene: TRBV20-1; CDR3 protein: CSASGFAEAFF